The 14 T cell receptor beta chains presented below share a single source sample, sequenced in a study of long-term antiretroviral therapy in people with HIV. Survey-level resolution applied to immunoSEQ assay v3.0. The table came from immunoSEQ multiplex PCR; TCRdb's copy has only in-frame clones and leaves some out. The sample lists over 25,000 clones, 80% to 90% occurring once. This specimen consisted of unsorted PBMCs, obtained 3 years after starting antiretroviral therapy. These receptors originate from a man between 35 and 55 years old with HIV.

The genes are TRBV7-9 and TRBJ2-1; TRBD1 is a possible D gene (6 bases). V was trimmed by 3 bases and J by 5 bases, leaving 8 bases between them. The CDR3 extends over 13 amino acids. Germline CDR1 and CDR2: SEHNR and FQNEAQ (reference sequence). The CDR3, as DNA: TGTGCCAGCAGCTTTTGGACAGACAATGAGCAGTTCTTC. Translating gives CASSFWTDNEQFF.

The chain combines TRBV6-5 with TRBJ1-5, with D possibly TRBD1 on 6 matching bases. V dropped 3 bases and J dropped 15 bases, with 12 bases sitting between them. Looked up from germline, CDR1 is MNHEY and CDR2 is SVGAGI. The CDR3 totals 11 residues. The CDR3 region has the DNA TGTGCCAGCAGTTATGCGGGGGGCTGGCATTTT. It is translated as CASSYAGGWHF.

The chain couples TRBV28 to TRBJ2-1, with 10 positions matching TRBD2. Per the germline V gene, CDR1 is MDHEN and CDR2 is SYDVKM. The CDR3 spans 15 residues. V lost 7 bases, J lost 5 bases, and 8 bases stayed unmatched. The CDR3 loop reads CASIPSGSRDNEQFF. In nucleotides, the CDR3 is TGTGCCAGCATTCCTAGCGGGAGCAGGGACAATGAGCAGTTCTTC.

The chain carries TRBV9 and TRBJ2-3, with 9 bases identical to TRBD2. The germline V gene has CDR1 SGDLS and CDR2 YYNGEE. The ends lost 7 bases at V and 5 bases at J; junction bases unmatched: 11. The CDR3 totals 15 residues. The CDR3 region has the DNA TGTGCCAGCCAGCGGGAGGCGGGGGGGATAGATACGCAGTATTTT. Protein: CASQREAGGIDTQYF.

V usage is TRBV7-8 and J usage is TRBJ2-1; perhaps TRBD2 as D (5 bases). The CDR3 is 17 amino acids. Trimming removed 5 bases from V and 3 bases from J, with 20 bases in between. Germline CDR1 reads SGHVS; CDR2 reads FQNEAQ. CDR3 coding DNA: TGTGCCAGCAGCCGGGTACGGAATCGGGGTGACTACAATGAGCAGTTCTTC. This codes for CASSRVRNRGDYNEQFF.

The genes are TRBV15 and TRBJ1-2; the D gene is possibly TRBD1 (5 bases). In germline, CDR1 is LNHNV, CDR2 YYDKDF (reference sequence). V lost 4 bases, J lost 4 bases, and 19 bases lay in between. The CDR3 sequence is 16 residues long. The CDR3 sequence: CATSTRSRENGYGYTF. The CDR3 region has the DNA TGTGCCACCAGCACTAGGAGCAGGGAAAACGGCTATGGCTACACCTTC. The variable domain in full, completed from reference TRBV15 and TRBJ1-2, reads DAMVIQNPRYQVTQFGKPVTLSCSQTLNHNVMYWYQQKSSQAPKLLFHYYDKDFNNEADTPDNFQSRRPNTSFCFLDIRSPGLGDTAMYLCATSTRSRENGYGYTFGSGTRLTVV.

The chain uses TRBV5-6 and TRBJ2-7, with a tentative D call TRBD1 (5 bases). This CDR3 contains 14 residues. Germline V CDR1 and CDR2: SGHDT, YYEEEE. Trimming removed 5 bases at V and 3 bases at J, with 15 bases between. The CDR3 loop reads CASSSDIVNYEQYF. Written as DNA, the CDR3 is TGTGCCAGCAGTTCGGACATCGTAAACTACGAGCAGTACTTC.

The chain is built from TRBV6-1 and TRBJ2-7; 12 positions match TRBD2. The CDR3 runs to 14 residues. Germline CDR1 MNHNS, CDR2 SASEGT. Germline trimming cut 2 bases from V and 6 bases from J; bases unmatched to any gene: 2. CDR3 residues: CASSELLAGGEQYF. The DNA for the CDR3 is TGTGCCAGCAGTGAACTACTAGCGGGAGGCGAGCAGTACTTC.

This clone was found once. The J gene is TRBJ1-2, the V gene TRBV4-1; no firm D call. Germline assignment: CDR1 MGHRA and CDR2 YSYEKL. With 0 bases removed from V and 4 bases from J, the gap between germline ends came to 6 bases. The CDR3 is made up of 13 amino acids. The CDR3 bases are TGCGCCAGCAGCCAAGATACTGGCTATGGCTACACCTTC. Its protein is CASSQDTGYGYTF.

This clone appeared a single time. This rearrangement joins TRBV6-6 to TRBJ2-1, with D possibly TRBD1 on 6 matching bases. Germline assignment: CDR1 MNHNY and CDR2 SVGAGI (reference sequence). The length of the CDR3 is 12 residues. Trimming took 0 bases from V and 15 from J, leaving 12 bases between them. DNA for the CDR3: TGTGCCAGCAGTTACTCGGGGGCTGTTTGGTTCTTC. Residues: CASSYSGAVWFF.

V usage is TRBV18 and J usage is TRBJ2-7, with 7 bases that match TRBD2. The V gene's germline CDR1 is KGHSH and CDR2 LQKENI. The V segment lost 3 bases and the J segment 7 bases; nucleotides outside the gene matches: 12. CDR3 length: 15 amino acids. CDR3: CASSPGGAGLREQYF. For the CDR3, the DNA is TGTGCCAGCTCACCGGGAGGGGCGGGGCTCAGAGAGCAGTACTTC.

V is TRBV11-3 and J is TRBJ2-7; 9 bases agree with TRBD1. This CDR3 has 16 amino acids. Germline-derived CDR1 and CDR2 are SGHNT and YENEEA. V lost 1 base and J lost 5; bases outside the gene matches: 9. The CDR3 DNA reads TGTGCCAGCAGCTTAGGCCCCTTACAGGGGGCGGACGAGCAGTACTTC. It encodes CASSLGPLQGADEQYF.

Here the CDR3 reads CASSVVAGGVAYNEQFF. The CDR3 DNA reads as TGTGCCAGCAGCGTAGTTGCGGGAGGAGTCGCCTACAATGAGCAGTTCTTC. This chain uses TRBV9 with TRBJ2-1; 8 bases align to TRBD2. The V gene's germline CDR1 is SGDLS and CDR2 YYNGEE. The CDR3 has 17 amino acids. Trimming took 0 bases from V and 2 from J; bases not matched to a gene: 7.

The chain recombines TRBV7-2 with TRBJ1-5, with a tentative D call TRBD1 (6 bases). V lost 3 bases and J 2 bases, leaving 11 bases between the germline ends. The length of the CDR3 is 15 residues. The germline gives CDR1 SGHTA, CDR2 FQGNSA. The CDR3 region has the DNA TGTGCCAGCAGCTTTATGGACAGTGGCAATCAGCCCCAGCATTTT. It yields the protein CASSFMDSGNQPQHF.